This T cell receptor beta chain derives from a study of T cell changes during pregnancy in multiple sclerosis. The CDR3 extends over 15 amino acids. The germline V and J ends were trimmed by 2 bases and 1 base, with 11 bases remaining between them. The germline V gene encodes CDR1 MDHEN and CDR2 SYDVKM. Sequencing used immunoSEQ multiplex PCR; TCRdb keeps in-frame clones, though not all of them. Of under 6,000 clones in the sample, about four fifths were seen once. V usage is TRBV28 and J usage is TRBJ1-1; D gene uncertain. This sample comprised CD8+ T cells from peripheral blood mononuclear cells, obtained in the second trimester of pregnancy. The source of this sequence is a female donor in good health, enrolled as a control in a pregnancy study. This CDR3 reads CASSLRVSGNTEAFF. In nucleotides, the CDR3 is TGTGCCAGCAGTTTACGGGTCAGTGGGAACACTGAAGCTTTCTTT. Filled out from reference TRBV28 and TRBJ1-1, the complete variable domain reads DVKVTQSSRYLVKRTGEKVFLECVQDMDHENMFWYRQDPGLGLRLIYFSYDVKMKEKGDIPEGYSVSREKKERFSLILESASTNQTSMYLCASSLRVSGNTEAFFGQGTRLTVV.